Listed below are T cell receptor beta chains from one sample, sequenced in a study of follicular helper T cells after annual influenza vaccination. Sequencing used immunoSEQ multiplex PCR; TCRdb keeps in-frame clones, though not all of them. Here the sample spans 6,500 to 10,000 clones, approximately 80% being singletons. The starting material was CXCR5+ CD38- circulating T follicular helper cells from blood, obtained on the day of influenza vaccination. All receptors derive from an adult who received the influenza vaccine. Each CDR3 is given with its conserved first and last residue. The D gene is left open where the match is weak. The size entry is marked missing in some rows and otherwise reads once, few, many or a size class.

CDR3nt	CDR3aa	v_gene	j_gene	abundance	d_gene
TGCGCCAGCAGCCAACCTGACAGTTACACTGAAGCTTTCTTT	CASSQPDSYTEAFF	TRBV4-1	TRBJ1-1	.	.
TGTGCCAGCAGTTCAGCCGGGACAGAATACTTC	CASSSAGTEYF	TRBV6-5	TRBJ2-7	.	TRBD1
TGTGCCAGCAGTGAAACAGGGGAAGCCGAGCAGTACTTC	CASSETGEAEQYF	TRBV25-1	TRBJ2-7	.	TRBD1
TGTGCCATAAGGAGGGGGCGGGGGGTCTCCTACGAGCAGTACTTC	CAIRRGRGVSYEQYF	TRBV27	TRBJ2-7	.	.
TGTGCCAGCAGGACAGATGCAAATTCACCCCTCCACTTT	CASRTDANSPLHF	TRBV6-1	TRBJ1-6	.	.
TGTGCCAGCAGCCGTCAGGCGTATCAGCCCCAGCATTTT	CASSRQAYQPQHF	TRBV6-6	TRBJ1-5	.	.
TGTGCCAGCAGCTTACGGCAGGGGGGCTCACCCCTCCACTTT	CASSLRQGGSPLHF	TRBV11-2	TRBJ1-6	few	TRBD1
TGCAGCGCCGGGGGACAGGGTTATGGCTACACCTTC	CSAGGQGYGYTF	TRBV29-1	TRBJ1-2	.	TRBD1
TGTGCCAGCAGCCAAGATCTAAGACTAGCGACCAACGCGAAATGGGAGCAGTTCTTC	CASSQDLRLATNAKWEQFF	TRBV14	TRBJ2-1	.	TRBD2
TGTGCCTGGACTCGTGTGGGAAGGGGTACTGAGCAGTTCTTC	CAWTRVGRGTEQFF	TRBV30	TRBJ2-1	.	.
TGTGCCAGCAGTTTACAGGGGGGTCTTTATGGCTACACCTTC	CASSLQGGLYGYTF	TRBV27	TRBJ1-2	.	TRBD1
TGCGCCAGCAGCCAGGAGGACAGGGGCCGTTCACCCCTCCACTTT	CASSQEDRGRSPLHF	TRBV4-3	TRBJ1-6	.	TRBD1
TGTGCCAGTAGTCGATACCTTGGGCAGGGTTGGAATCAGCCCCAGCATTTT	CASSRYLGQGWNQPQHF	TRBV19	TRBJ1-5	.	.
TGTGCCAGCAGCTCAAATATTCAATCGCACCAGTACTTC	CASSSNIQSHQYF	TRBV28	TRBJ2-5	.	.
TGCGCCAGCAGCTTGGAAACAGGGTTTCAGAATGGCTACACCTTC	CASSLETGFQNGYTF	TRBV5-1	TRBJ1-2	.	.
TGTGCCTGGACTCGGAACTCTGGAAACACCATATATTTT	CAWTRNSGNTIYF	TRBV30	TRBJ1-3	.	.
TGTGCCAGCAGCGCTAGGAATAGGGATGGCTACACCTTC	CASSARNRDGYTF	TRBV2	TRBJ1-2	large	.
TGTGCCAGCAGTTGGGGGTACAATCAGCCCCAGCATTTT	CASSWGYNQPQHF	TRBV27	TRBJ1-5	.	.
TGTGCCAGCAGCTTATCGCCAGGTCGGAACACTGAAGCTTTCTTT	CASSLSPGRNTEAFF	TRBV11-3	TRBJ1-1	.	.
TGTGCCTGGAGTGTCCAAGGGTCGCAGCCCCAGCATTTT	CAWSVQGSQPQHF	TRBV30	TRBJ1-5	few	.
TGTGCCAGCATTCCCGACCTGGTGGGGGAGACCCAGTACTTC	CASIPDLVGETQYF	TRBV7-9	TRBJ2-5	.	.
TGTGCCAGCTCACCACTCGCGACCGATCAGCCCCAGCATTTT	CASSPLATDQPQHF	TRBV18	TRBJ1-5	few	.